The present T cell receptor (beta chain) was sequenced within a study of T cell responses to AZD1222 COVID-19 vaccine. Whole-study context: Pooled samples include second doses given at about 4 or 12 weeks.

Study-wide results and limits: AZD1222 recipients seropositive at baseline numbered only six or seven. None of the repertoires were sampled until the peak T cell response had passed.

Clones were sequenced by immunoSEQ multiplex PCR, and TCRdb holds only the in-frame ones, with some missing. The sample has 68,000 or so clones, about three quarters seen once. Concerning this clone itself: Its antigen is not identified.

Trimming cost V 11 bases and J 8 bases, with 19 bases left between them. Germline lookup yields CDR1 MRHNA and CDR2 SNTAGT. This CDR3 spans 13 amino acids. This TCR came from an adult in good health. The material sequenced was peripheral blood, taken on day 0 of AZD1222 vaccination. The chain combines TRBV6-4 with TRBJ2-1; the D gene could be TRBD1 or TRBD2 (5 bases each). The CDR3 region is CACRDPYQDEQFF. In DNA form, the CDR3 reads TGTGCCTGCCGGGACCCATATCAGGATGAGCAGTTCTTC.